Each of the 15 T cell receptor beta chains below was sequenced from the same sample in a study of T cell clusters in autoimmune cytopenias. TRB amplification used around 270 ng of peripheral blood genomic DNA. One tube held mixed TRB-A and TRB-B primer pools for touch-down PCR. TCRdb reprocessed the multiplex PCR reads; each CDR3 protein has one entry and no DNA is given. The ten top clones account for around 4.9%, within a sample of some 6,200 distinct CDR3 sequences. The specimen sequenced was peripheral blood. These receptors originate from a human donor with an autoimmune cytopenia or autoimmune hepatitis (not recorded which).

The chain recombines TRBV30 with TRBJ1-2. The CDR3 runs to 12 residues. Germline V lookup: CDR1 GTSNPN, CDR2 SVGIG (reference sequence). Here the CDR3 reads CAWRESPYGYTF.

J is TRBJ2-3 and V is TRBV11-3; as DNA is missing, the TRBD2 call by TCRdb cannot be tested. Germline CDR1 and CDR2: SGHNT and YENEEA. The CDR3 consists of 16 residues. CDR3 amino acids: CASSSRGGGSTDTQYF.

The chain has TRBV5-1 and TRBJ1-2; TCRdb designates TRBD1, a call that cannot be tested without DNA. This CDR3 contains 18 residues. CDR1 and CDR2 (germline): SGHRS, YFSETQ. The CDR3 reads CASNPGLRGPTNIYGYTF.

The chain carries TRBV20-1 and TRBJ2-2; TCRdb proposes TRBD1, but this gene call is untestable without DNA. This CDR3 comprises 14 residues. The germline CDR1 and CDR2 sequences are DFQATT and SNEGSKA (reference sequence). CDR3: CSAPGQGAFGELFF.

This clonotype is deemed medium-sized (0.01 to 0.1%) by its frequency. The V gene is TRBV27, the J gene TRBJ2-7. The CDR3 length is 13 residues. CDR1 MNHEY and CDR2 SMNVEV come from the germline V gene (reference sequence). CDR3 sequence: CASSFQSSYEQYF.

V gene TRBV12-3 or TRBV12-4 combines with J gene TRBJ2-7; the D call of TRBD1 rests on TCRdb alone, since no DNA is present to check it. This CDR3 is built from 17 residues. The CDR3 loop is CASSVWLPDGNHHEQYF.

This clonotype registers medium-sized by frequency. The V and J genes are TRBV15 and TRBJ2-6; no DNA is available, so the TRBD2 call from TCRdb remains unchecked. This CDR3 spans 17 amino acids. Germline CDR1 is LNHNV and CDR2 is YYDKDF (reference sequence). This chain's CDR3 is CATSRDYGGGGANVLTF.

This chain connects TRBV6-5 to TRBJ1-2; TCRdb designates TRBD1, a call that cannot be tested without DNA. The CDR3 sequence is 16 residues long. The germline CDR1 and CDR2 sequences are MNHEY and SVGAGI. CDR3 amino acids: CASSHATGGLNYGYTF.

This clonotype registers medium-sized by frequency. The CDR3 loop reads CASSYFSRGPYNEQFF. The chain couples TRBV6-5 to TRBJ2-1; no DNA is available, so the TRBD1 call from TCRdb remains unchecked. Germline CDR1 MNHEY, CDR2 SVGAGI. This CDR3 has 16 amino acids.

This clonotype is labeled medium-sized based on frequency. The chain has TRBV6-1 and TRBJ1-1; TCRdb indicates TRBD1, and absent DNA this call remains unverified. Germline V gives CDR1 MNHNS, CDR2 SASEGT. The CDR3 is 14 residues long. The CDR3 loop reads CASSDEGAVAEAFF.

According to its frequency, this clonotype is medium-sized. The chain joins TRBV30 to TRBJ1-3. Per the germline V gene, CDR1 is GTSNPN and CDR2 is SVGIG (reference sequence). CDR3 size: 12 residues. The CDR3: CAWSLDGNTIYF.

The chain employs TRBV5-1 and TRBJ2-6; checking the TCRdb D call of TRBD1 is not possible without DNA. CDR1 and CDR2 (germline): SGHRS, YFSETQ. This CDR3 has 19 amino acids. The CDR3: CASSLAGGGAFSGANVLTF.

CDR3 protein: CASSFSNEKLFF. The rearrangement joins TRBV5-1 to TRBJ1-4. In germline, CDR1 is SGHRS, CDR2 YFSETQ. This CDR3 is built from 12 residues.

The V call is TRBV7-2, the J call TRBJ1-1; there is no DNA to check the TCRdb D call of TRBD1. The CDR3 spans 13 residues. The germline CDR1 and CDR2 sequences are SGHTA and FQGNSA. CDR3 loop: CASSAGGNTEAFF.

The chain carries TRBV6-2 or TRBV6-3 and TRBJ1-3. CDR1 is MNHEY, CDR2 SVGEGT, per germline. The length of the CDR3 is 16 residues. The CDR3 loop is CASSYSRGSSGNTIYF.